The 15 T cell receptor beta chains reported below all come from one sample, sequenced in a study of molecular identifiers for immune sequencing clone quantification. Each CDR3 protein gets one entry after TCRdb re-called the PCR reads with MiXCR. The sample holds under 800,000 distinct CDR3 sequences, around 25% seen once. The sequencing sample was made of naive CD8+ T cells from blood, with Jurkat cell RNA spiked in. Subset of the sample: FACS-sorted CD8+CD4-CCR7+CD45RA+ naive T cells. The source is a human donor in good health. Some libraries in this study had Jurkat cell RNA spiked in.

The chain employs TRBV20-1 and TRBJ1-1, with 11 nucleotides matching TRBD1. This CDR3 contains 17 residues. J lost 6 bases, V lost 4 bases, and 16 bases had no gene match. Germline V gene sequence: CDR1 DFQATT, CDR2 SNEGSKA (reference sequence). The CDR3 sequence: CSAIIPFTGQGEPEAFF. CDR3 DNA sequence: TGCAGTGCTATCATTCCCTTTACGGGACAGGGGGAACCTGAAGCTTTCTTT.

A word on this clonotype: The junction shows a germline mismatch at one end, possibly a read error. The CDR3 loop is CSATGTGSCEQYF. For the CDR3, the DNA is TGCAGTGCTACCGGGACAGGTTCCTGCGAGCAGTACTTC. The chain carries TRBV20-1 and TRBJ2-7; 8 positions agree with TRBD1. The CDR3 consists of 13 residues. The germline gives CDR1 DFQATT, CDR2 SNEGSKA (reference sequence).

Notes on this clonotype: This may arise from a read error, as a much more abundant clone is one base away. This chain links TRBV6-5 with TRBJ2-2; 7 nucleotides match TRBD2. The germline V gene encodes CDR1 MNHEY and CDR2 SVGAGI. V dropped 5 bases and J dropped 5; count of bases not matched to a gene: 11. The CDR3 totals 16 residues. The CDR3 coding sequence is TGTGCCAGCAGTCATTTGGCGGGAGCGGAAACCGGGGAGCTGTTTTTT. Translation: CASSHLAGAETGELFF.

Many counts were recorded for this clonotype. CDR3: CASSSPPDTQYF. CDR3 DNA: TGTGCCAGCAGCTCGCCCCCGGATACGCAGTATTTT. This sequence joins TRBV7-3 and TRBJ2-3, with D unresolved. V was cut by 4 bases and J by 6 bases, with 8 bases left in between. Germline loops: CDR1 SGHTA, CDR2 FQGTGA. CDR3 length equals 12 residues.

Note on this clonotype: Its ends do not fully match the called genes, so a read error is possible. The chain links TRBV6-2 or TRBV6-3 to TRBJ2-3, with a tentative D call TRBD2 (6 bases). There are 15 residues in the CDR3. Germline V gene lookup returns CDR1 MNHEY and CDR2 SVGEGT. The CDR3 nucleotides read TGTGCCAGCAGTCGGGGGTATTCCCGCACAGATATGCAGTATTTT. It encodes CASSRGYSRTDMQYF.

This clonotype was observed a handful of times. The genes are TRBV7-6 and TRBJ2-7, with D possibly matching TRBD1 (6 bases). Trimming took off 5 bases at V and 6 bases at J, with 26 bases between the two ends. This CDR3 is 17 amino acids long. CDR1 and CDR2 from the germline V gene are SGHVS and FNYEAQ. Here the CDR3 DNA reads TGTGCCAGCAGCCTCCGAGAGGGGGTCGGGCCCGGGTCCGAGCAGTACTTC. Protein product: CASSLREGVGPGSEQYF.

With respect to this clonotype: The junction departs from germline at one end; a sequencing error may be responsible. The chain combines TRBV12-3 or TRBV12-4 with TRBJ2-7; 7 nucleotides match TRBD1. The CDR3 covers 13 residues. The CDR3 loop is CASSLGQTYEQHF. For the CDR3, the DNA is TGTGCCAGCAGTTTGGGACAGACCTACGAGCAGCACTTC.

As to this clonotype: This may arise from a read error, as a much more abundant clone is one base away. V is TRBV4-1 and J is TRBJ1-5, with D unclear. The CDR3 covers 15 residues. Trimming took 1 base from V and 4 from J, leaving 11 bases between them. Germline V CDR1 and CDR2: MGHRA, YSYEKL. CDR3: CASSQVTTLNQPQHF. The CDR3 bases are TGCGCCAGCAGCCAAGTCACGACACTTAATCAGCCCCAGCATTTT.

The V call is TRBV20-1, the J call TRBJ2-3; D tentatively reads TRBD1 or TRBD2 (5 bases each). This CDR3 is 14 amino acids long. Germline CDR1 DFQATT, CDR2 SNEGSKA (reference sequence). V lost 0 bases to trimming and J lost 4 bases, with 11 bases between them. The DNA of the CDR3 is TGCAGTGCTAGAGACCCAGGGACGGCAGATACGCAGTATTTT. This codes for CSARDPGTADTQYF.

Note on this clonotype: A much larger clone is a single base away; this may be a read error. This rearrangement joins TRBV5-6 to TRBJ2-7; D perhaps matches TRBD2 (6 bases). This CDR3 region has 14 residues. Germline V lookup: CDR1 SGHDT, CDR2 YYEEEE. V lost 1 base to trimming and J lost 4 bases, with 12 bases between them. The CDR3: CASSLWLARYEQYF. CDR3 DNA sequence: TGTGCCAGCAGCTTGTGGCTAGCGCGATACGAGCAGTACTTC.

At least ten counts were recorded for this clonotype. The rearrangement links TRBV14 to TRBJ2-2, with D hard to call. This CDR3 has 14 amino acids. V lost 5 bases to trimming and J lost 7 bases, with 14 bases between them. Germline loops: CDR1 SGHDN, CDR2 FVKESK. CDR3 amino acids: CASSLRASFGELFF. Written as DNA, the CDR3 is TGTGCCAGCAGCTTACGAGCATCGTTCGGGGAGCTGTTTTTT.

This clonotype was observed many times. V gene TRBV5-4 combines with J gene TRBJ2-3; 7 bases agree with TRBD1. CDR1 and CDR2 from the germline V gene are SGHNT and YYREEE (reference sequence). The CDR3 has 15 amino acids. The V segment lost 1 base and the J segment 1 base; nucleotides outside the gene matches: 3. DNA of the CDR3: TGTGCCAGCAGCTTGCTTGACAGGGGCACAGATACGCAGTATTTT. It yields the protein CASSLLDRGTDTQYF.

There are a few counts of this clonotype. J is TRBJ1-4 and V is TRBV29-1, with D tentatively TRBD1 (5 bases). With 3 bases removed from V and 8 bases from J, the gap between germline ends came to 13 bases. The CDR3 covers 13 residues. Germline assignment: CDR1 SQVTM and CDR2 ANQGSEA. This CDR3 is CSVEGQGEEKLFF. The CDR3 DNA is TGCAGCGTTGAGGGGCAGGGAGAAGAAAAACTGTTTTTT.

As for this clonotype: A read error may account for a junction end that differs from germline. V gene TRBV4-3 combines with J gene TRBJ2-7, with 7 nucleotides matching TRBD2. The CDR3 runs 14 residues. Germline values: CDR1 LGHNA, CDR2 YSLEER. The CDR3 sequence is CASSQQAGHYVQYF. CDR3 nucleotide sequence: TGCGCCAGCAGCCAACAAGCGGGGCACTACGTGCAGTACTTC.

This clonotype has more than one count but fewer than ten. V gene TRBV19 combines with J gene TRBJ1-1; D call uncertain. CDR3 length: 13 amino acids. The V gene lost 7 bases and the J gene lost 4 bases, with 13 bases spanning the gap. Per the germline V gene, CDR1 is LNHDA and CDR2 is SQIVND (reference sequence). The CDR3 DNA follows: TGTGCCAGTACTGGGGTGGCGATCACTGAAGCTTTCTTT. It codes for CASTGVAITEAFF. The full variable domain, with the rest looked up from reference TRBV19 and TRBJ1-1, is DGGITQSPKYLFRKEGQNVTLSCEQNLNHDAMYWYRQDPGQGLRLIYYSQIVNDFQKGDIAEGYSVSREKKESFPLTVTSAQKNPTAFYLCASTGVAITEAFFGQGTRLTVV.